The 2 T cell receptor beta chains in this list originate from one sample, sequenced in a study of cytomegalovirus exposure and HLA in healthy donors. PCR was performed using 60 Vbeta and 13 Jbeta primers. The assay was immunoSEQ multiplex PCR, and TCRdb's table has in-frame clones only and misses some. The sample has 75,000 to 90,000 clones, around 79% seen once; the top ten hold 4.5% to 7%. Specimen: PBMCs. Receptor source: a male donor in good health and CMV-seropositive.

The chain uses TRBV11-2 and TRBJ2-1; D might be TRBD1 (5 bases). Germline V CDR1 and CDR2: SGHAT, FQNNGV. The V gene lost 0 bases and the J gene lost 8 bases, with 11 bases spanning the gap. This CDR3 contains 14 residues. CDR3 in amino acids: CASSLEARVDEQFF. In nucleotides, the CDR3 is TGTGCCAGCAGCTTAGAAGCCAGGGTGGATGAGCAGTTCTTC.

CDR3 in amino acids: CASSSWEGSSYEQYF. The CDR3 DNA reads TGTGCCAGCAGTTCGTGGGAGGGGAGCTCCTACGAGCAGTACTTC. This chain links TRBV27 with TRBJ2-7; 7 bases fit TRBD2. The V and J ends lost 4 bases and 0 bases, in that order; junction bases with no gene match: 6. Germline loops: CDR1 MNHEY, CDR2 SMNVEV (reference sequence). This CDR3 contains 15 residues.